Included here is one T cell receptor beta chain sequence, with context. Its antigen remains unknown. The CDR3 sequence is 14 residues long. Germline V gives CDR1 SGHRS, CDR2 YFSETQ. V gave up 4 bases and J gave up 0 bases, with 10 bases separating them. The source of the sample is a study of OX40 agonist ivuxolimab in advanced cancers. Study findings and constraints: Dosing at 0.1 to 3.0 mg/kg was accompanied by clonal expansion of CD4+ and CD8+ blood T cells by week 6. Researchers report that CD8+ T cells had, on average, more expanded clones than CD4+. Normalized T-cell clonal expansion was also low in a subset of nonresponders.

Method: immunoSEQ multiplex PCR; TCRdb's copy keeps in-frame clones and lacks some. The sample has some 100,000 clones, around nine tenths seen once. The clonotype was recovered from an adult with an advanced solid tumor such as melanoma, head and neck, liver or kidney cancer. The chain employs TRBV5-1 and TRBJ2-5; D is uncertain. The sample here was CD4+ or CD8+ T cells sorted from blood, taken in a trial of the OX40 agonist ivuxolimab. The CDR3 region has the DNA TGCGCCAGCAGCCGGACCATCAACCAAGAGACCCAGTACTTC. It encodes CASSRTINQETQYF. Together with reference TRBV5-1 and TRBJ2-5, the CDR3 gives the full variable domain: KAGVTQTPRYLIKTRGQQVTLSCSPISGHRSVSWYQQTPGQGLQFLFEYFSETQRNKGNFPGRFSGRQFSNSRSEMNVSTLELGDSALYLCASSRTINQETQYFGPGTRLLVL.